Shown below are 16 T cell receptor beta chains from a single sample sequenced in a study of cytomegalovirus exposure and HLA in healthy donors. PCR used 60 Vbeta primers and 13 Jbeta primers. Some clones are missing from TCRdb's copy, which holds only in-frame ones; the method was immunoSEQ multiplex PCR. The sample lists some 130,000 clones; around 77% were seen once. Sequenced material: PBMCs. The source is a man aged 25 to 45 in good health and CMV-seronegative.

CDR3 in amino acids: CASSAVAGLGETQYF. The CDR3 bases are TGTGCCAGCAGCGCGGTGGCAGGGCTGGGTGAGACCCAGTACTTC. The rearrangement uses TRBV7-9 and TRBJ2-5, with D possibly matching TRBD1 (5 bases). Germline V gene sequence: CDR1 SEHNR, CDR2 FQNEAQ (reference sequence). The CDR3 covers 15 residues. Trimming removed 5 bases at V and 5 bases at J, with 18 bases between.

V usage is TRBV7-9 and J usage is TRBJ1-2, with TRBD1 identical over 8 bases. V lost 5 bases to trimming and J lost 4 bases; unmatched junction nucleotides: 12. Germline V gives CDR1 SEHNR, CDR2 FQNEAQ (reference sequence). The CDR3 extends over 16 amino acids. The CDR3 DNA reads TGTGCCAGCAGCCCCGAATGGACAGGGAATCCCTATGGCTACACCTTC. Amino acid sequence: CASSPEWTGNPYGYTF.

The CDR3 coding sequence is TGTGCCACCACTCCTAGCGGGAGTGGCGAGCAGTACTTC. Residues: CATTPSGSGEQYF. This sequence joins TRBV6-5 and TRBJ2-7; TRBD2 matches 10 bases. The ends lost 10 bases at V and 6 bases at J; junction bases unmatched: 9. CDR1 MNHEY and CDR2 SVGAGI come from the germline V gene. The CDR3 totals 13 residues.

This chain links TRBV6-6 with TRBJ2-7; maybe TRBD2 (6 bases). Germline CDR1 MNHNY, CDR2 SVGAGI (reference sequence). Deletions cut 2 bases from V and 6 bases from J, with 8 bases between. CDR3 length equals 12 residues. The CDR3 loop reads CASSYAGSEQYF. CDR3 nucleotides: TGTGCCAGCAGTTACGCCGGGAGCGAGCAGTACTTC.

The chain has TRBV4-1 and TRBJ2-3, with D perhaps matching TRBD2 (6 bases). V lost 8 bases, J lost 2 bases, and 32 bases lay in between. Germline V gene sequence: CDR1 MGHRA, CDR2 YSYEKL. This CDR3 is built from 20 residues. The CDR3 DNA reads as TGCGCCAGCTTCCTTGTTCTGGCGGGGTTTAAAAACGAAGTCACAGATACGCAGTATTTT. It yields the protein CASFLVLAGFKNEVTDTQYF.

The CDR3 DNA sequence: TGTGCCAGCAGCCGACCCGGGGCGGGAGGGTACGAGCAGTACTTC. Its translation: CASSRPGAGGYEQYF. V usage is TRBV28 and J usage is TRBJ2-7; 9 bases are a match to TRBD2. The CDR3 runs 15 residues. Germline CDR1 and CDR2: MDHEN and SYDVKM. V trimming: 6 bases; J trimming: 4 bases; junction bases outside the gene matches: 10. The full variable domain, in which reference TRBV28 and TRBJ2-7 provide the parts outside the CDR3, is DVKVTQSSRYLVKRTGEKVFLECVQDMDHENMFWYRQDPGLGLRLIYFSYDVKMKEKGDIPEGYSVSREKKERFSLILESASTNQTSMYLCASSRPGAGGYEQYFGPGTRLTVT.

V gene TRBV6-1 combines with J gene TRBJ1-2; the D gene is possibly TRBD1 (6 bases). V was shortened by 4 bases and J by 4 bases, with 16 bases between the two germline ends. The germline CDR1 and CDR2 sequences are MNHNS and SASEGT. The CDR3 loop spans 15 amino acids. CDR3 bases: TGTGCCAGCAGTGTCTTTGTAAACAGGGCCTATGGCTACACCTTC. It codes for CASSVFVNRAYGYTF.

CDR3 protein: CASSPGLAEETQYF. DNA of the CDR3: TGTGCCAGCTCACCCGGACTAGCGGAAGAGACCCAGTACTTC. The rearrangement links TRBV18 to TRBJ2-5; 10 bases align to TRBD2. The CDR3 is 14 residues long. Germline V gene sequence: CDR1 KGHSH, CDR2 LQKENI. V lost 3 bases, J lost 3 bases, and 1 base stayed unmatched.

In its sample, this clone was seen a few times. This chain uses TRBV30 with TRBJ2-2, with a tentative D call TRBD1 (6 bases). The germline V gene has CDR1 GTSNPN and CDR2 SVGIG (reference sequence). Trimming cost V 1 base and J 9 bases, with 15 bases left between them. CDR3 length: 14 residues. The CDR3 DNA follows: TGTGCCTGGAGTGCTCAACAGGGATTTAGGGAGCTGTTTTTT. Translating it yields CAWSAQQGFRELFF.

The rearrangement joins TRBV6-5 to TRBJ1-4; maybe TRBD1 (5 bases). Germline values: CDR1 MNHEY, CDR2 SVGAGI. The CDR3 covers 13 residues. V was pared by 5 bases and J by 4 bases, with 8 bases between. The CDR3 loop is CASSRGVNEKLFF. The CDR3 DNA reads as TGTGCCAGCAGTCGGGGGGTTAATGAAAAACTGTTTTTT.

The V call is TRBV19, the J call TRBJ2-7; D may be TRBD2 (5 bases). The CDR3 is 15 residues long. The germline gives CDR1 LNHDA, CDR2 SQIVND (reference sequence). Trimming removed 7 bases from V and 0 bases from J, with 16 bases in between. CDR3 nucleotides: TGTGCCAGTACCCTGGGAGCAGATAGCTCCTACGAGCAGTACTTC. This codes for CASTLGADSSYEQYF. The whole variable domain, remainder taken from reference TRBV19 and TRBJ2-7, is DGGITQSPKYLFRKEGQNVTLSCEQNLNHDAMYWYRQDPGQGLRLIYYSQIVNDFQKGDIAEGYSVSREKKESFPLTVTSAQKNPTAFYLCASTLGADSSYEQYFGPGTRLTVT.

CDR3 DNA: TGCGCCAGCAGCACCTCTAGGCAGAGCTCCTACAATGAGCAGTTCTTC. It translates to CASSTSRQSSYNEQFF. The rearrangement links TRBV5-1 to TRBJ2-1; D is uncertain. Germline values: CDR1 SGHRS, CDR2 YFSETQ. V dropped 4 bases and J dropped 0 bases, with 14 bases sitting between them. The CDR3 runs 16 residues. Full variable domain (outside the CDR3, taken from reference TRBV5-1 and TRBJ2-1): KAGVTQTPRYLIKTRGQQVTLSCSPISGHRSVSWYQQTPGQGLQFLFEYFSETQRNKGNFPGRFSGRQFSNSRSEMNVSTLELGDSALYLCASSTSRQSSYNEQFFGPGTRLTVL.

The gene calls are TRBV25-1 and TRBJ2-6, with 8 nucleotides matching TRBD1. Germline CDR1 and CDR2: MGHDK and SYGVNS. The CDR3 runs 15 residues. The trim removed 6 bases at V and 0 bases at J, leaving 1 base unmatched. The CDR3 reads CASRDRASGANVLTF. The CDR3 coding sequence is TGTGCCAGCAGGGACAGGGCCTCTGGGGCCAACGTCCTGACTTTC. Complete variable domain (other parts from reference TRBV25-1 and TRBJ2-6): EADIYQTPRYLVIGTGKKITLECSQTMGHDKMYWYQQDPGMELHLIHYSYGVNSTEKGDLSSESTVSRIRTEHFPLTLESARPSHTSQYLCASRDRASGANVLTFGAGSRLTVL.

The chain uses TRBV2 and TRBJ2-6; D is possibly TRBD2 (5 bases). CDR1 SNHLY and CDR2 FYNNEI come from the germline V gene. The CDR3 contains 15 residues. Trimming left V 5 bases short and J 0 bases short, with 8 bases between. CDR3: CASSRELSGANVLTF. CDR3 nucleotides: TGTGCCAGCAGTAGGGAGCTCTCTGGGGCCAACGTCCTGACTTTC.

J is TRBJ2-7 and V is TRBV19; 10 nucleotides line up with TRBD2. Trimming at V came to 4 bases and at J to 4 bases, leaving 4 bases not matched to a gene. The CDR3 length is 14 residues. Germline CDR1 LNHDA, CDR2 SQIVND (reference sequence). CDR3 coding DNA: TGTGCCAGTAGTACTAGCGGGAGCCCTTACGAGCAGTACTTC. Translated: CASSTSGSPYEQYF.

The chain recombines TRBV2 with TRBJ1-2; D is ambiguous. Between the trimmed V and J ends, which lost 7 bases and 5 bases, there was a span of 17 bases. Germline V CDR1 and CDR2: SNHLY, FYNNEI. The CDR3 totals 14 residues. The CDR3: CASTAPSAGYGYTF. In nucleotides, the CDR3 is TGTGCCAGCACCGCCCCAAGCGCTGGGTATGGCTACACCTTC.